This T cell receptor (beta chain) is drawn from a study of Graves' ophthalmopathy and Graves' hyperthyroidism. Background on the study: Peripheral blood collection took place at initial diagnosis, before any treatment.

Amplification of the TCR beta CDR3 regions used RNA transcripts (as template). Second-round multiplex PCR came after first-round RT-PCR with HTBI primers. TCRdb analysed the multiplex PCR reads with MiXCR anew, one entry per CDR3 protein. The table shows 24,000 or so distinct CDR3 sequences, with around 50% occurring only once. With 6 bases clipped from V and 0 bases from J, the junction kept 9 bases outside the gene matches. This CDR3 is built from 16 residues. The study's findings and limits: Clonotypes were expanded in thyroid at above 0.001 frequency, and most also appeared in blood.

Recruitment covered hyperthyroidism patients aged 18 to 65 whose new diagnosis was of under 2 months' duration. Pregnancy or lactation, uncontrolled infections and other autoimmune diseases were grounds for excluding patients. As regards this clonotype: Its antigen is not identified.

The chain carries TRBV12-3 or TRBV12-4 and TRBJ2-3; 7 bases match TRBD2. This clonotype was obtained from an adult woman with stable Graves' hyperthyroidism. Sequenced input: peripheral blood. CDR3 in DNA: TGTGCCAGCAGGCGGGGGAGCGGGATTAGCACAGATACGCAGTATTTT. This codes for CASRRGSGISTDTQYF.